The 9 T cell receptor beta chains in this list originate from one sample, sequenced in a study of response to subunit inactivated influenza vaccine. TCRdb reprocessed the RT-PCR reads with MiXCR, giving one entry per CDR3 protein. The profile shows about 830,000 distinct CDR3 sequences, 15% to 20% of them singletons. Sequenced here: PBMCs from blood, sampled approximately 5 days after vaccination. The receptors originated from a man between 45 and 60 years old who received an inactivated influenza vaccine.

This clonotype was seen a few times. The V call is TRBV12-3 or TRBV12-4, the J call TRBJ1-3; D ambiguous. The CDR3 spans 14 residues. V shed 6 bases and J shed 2 bases, with 11 bases lying between them. CDR3 protein: CASSSLTPGNTIYF. The DNA of the CDR3 is TGTGCCAGCAGCTCACTTACCCCTGGAAACACCATATATTTT.

J is TRBJ2-1 and V is TRBV10-2; D gene uncertain. V lost 7 bases and J 0 bases, leaving 16 bases between the germline ends. This CDR3 has 16 amino acids. CDR1 and CDR2 from the germline V gene are WSHSY and SAAADI. CDR3 loop: CASNGLDQLSYNEQFF. DNA of the CDR3: TGCGCCAGCAACGGCCTGGACCAGCTCTCCTACAATGAGCAGTTCTTC.

This clonotype was counted a few times. The chain employs TRBV29-1 and TRBJ2-5; the D gene is possibly TRBD1 (6 bases). V was pared by 6 bases and J by 1 base, with 9 bases between. Germline V gene sequence: CDR1 SQVTM, CDR2 ANQGSEA. The CDR3 is made up of 12 amino acids. Here the CDR3 reads CSVTGIQETQYF. The DNA for the CDR3 is TGCAGCGTCACAGGGATCCAAGAGACCCAGTACTTC.

The V and J genes are TRBV30 and TRBJ1-2; 8 bases agree with TRBD1. Germline values: CDR1 GTSNPN, CDR2 SVGIG (reference sequence). J was trimmed by 3 bases and V by 3 bases; bases with no gene match: 12. CDR3 size: 16 residues. CDR3 bases: TGTGCCTGGAGCAGGCAGGGGGCTAGTATGGACTATGGCTACACCTTC. It translates to CAWSRQGASMDYGYTF. Full variable domain (remainder filled in from reference TRBV30 and TRBJ1-2): SQTIHQWPATLVQPVGSPLSLECTVEGTSNPNLYWYRQAAGRGLQLLFYSVGIGQISSEVPQNLSASRPQDRQFILSSKKLLLSDSGFYLCAWSRQGASMDYGYTFGSGTRLTVV.

This clonotype was picked up a small number of times. V usage is TRBV6-1 and J usage is TRBJ2-1; weak D call: TRBD2 (6 bases). Trimming left V 4 bases short and J 6 bases short, with 13 bases between. The germline V gene has CDR1 MNHNS and CDR2 SASEGT. This CDR3 region has 14 residues. The CDR3 bases are TGTGCCAGCAGTGGAGCGGGCCGAGGCAATGAGCAGTTCTTC. It encodes CASSGAGRGNEQFF.

This clonotype showed up many times. The chain joins TRBV29-1 to TRBJ2-2, with 16 bases lining up with TRBD2. CDR3 length equals 15 residues. CDR1 and CDR2 from the germline V gene are SQVTM and ANQGSEA. J lost 7 bases, V lost 7 bases, and 6 bases had no gene match. CDR3 coding DNA: TGCAGCGCGAGGGGACTAGCGGGAGGGGTCGGGGAGCTGTTTTTT. As protein: CSARGLAGGVGELFF.

This clonotype was picked up a small number of times. This chain uses TRBV21-1 with TRBJ1-5; the table's TRBD1 call for D was not verified on the DNA. TRBV21-1 is a known pseudogene. This CDR3 contains 13 residues. CDR3 sequence: CASRTVGDQPQHF. CDR3 bases: TGTGCCAGCAGGACAGTGGGGGATCAGCCCCAGCATTTT.

In its sample, this clonotype was seen a few times. The V and J genes are TRBV28 and TRBJ2-7; 10 bases are a match to TRBD2. This CDR3 contains 15 residues. Germline CDR1 and CDR2: MDHEN and SYDVKM. V shed 5 bases and J 1 base; nucleotides not matched to a gene: 5. DNA of the CDR3: TGTGCCAGCAGTCCTAGCGGGAGAGGGTCCTACGAGCAGTACTTC. Its protein product is CASSPSGRGSYEQYF.

This clonotype was picked up many times. This chain joins TRBV29-1 and TRBJ2-5, with a weak D call TRBD1 (5 bases). The CDR3 totals 13 residues. Germline V gene lookup returns CDR1 SQVTM and CDR2 ANQGSEA. Trimming pared 7 bases from V and 4 bases from J, leaving 16 bases between. CDR3 sequence reads: CSADQGIRETQYF. Written as DNA, the CDR3 is TGCAGCGCCGACCAGGGAATCCGAGAGACCCAGTACTTC. The full variable domain, its missing parts supplied by reference TRBV29-1 and TRBJ2-5, is SAVISQKPSRDICQRGTSLTIQCQVDSQVTMMFWYRQQPGQSLTLIATANQGSEATYESGFVIDKFPISRPNLTFSTLTVSNMSPEDSSIYLCSADQGIRETQYFGPGTRLLVL.